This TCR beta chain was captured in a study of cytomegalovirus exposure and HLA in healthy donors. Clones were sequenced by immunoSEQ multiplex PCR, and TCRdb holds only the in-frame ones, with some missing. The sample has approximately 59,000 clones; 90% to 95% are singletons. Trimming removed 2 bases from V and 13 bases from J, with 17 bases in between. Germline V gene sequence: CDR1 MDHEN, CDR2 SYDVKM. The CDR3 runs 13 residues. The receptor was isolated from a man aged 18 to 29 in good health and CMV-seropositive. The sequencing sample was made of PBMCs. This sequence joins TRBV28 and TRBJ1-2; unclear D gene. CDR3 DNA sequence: TGTGCCAGCAGTTTAAGCGGTAGGGAAGTTGGCACCTTC. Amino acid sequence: CASSLSGREVGTF.